Presented here are 23 T cell receptor beta chains from one specimen sequenced in a study of T cell responses to AZD1222 COVID-19 vaccine. Method: immunoSEQ multiplex PCR; TCRdb's copy keeps in-frame clones and lacks some. Here the sample spans 150,000 or so clones, nearly 90% being singletons. The input for sequencing was peripheral blood, taken on day 0 of AZD1222 vaccination. These receptors all come from an adult in good health.

The CDR3 DNA reads as TGTGCCAGCACCAGAATAACTGAAGCTTTCTTT. Protein: CASTRITEAFF. This sequence joins TRBV12-3 or TRBV12-4 and TRBJ1-1; D gene ambiguous. V shed 7 bases and J shed 5 bases, with 8 bases lying between them. The CDR3 spans 11 residues.

CDR3 DNA: TGTGCCAGCAGTCTCAGGACAGGGGGAAACGGGGAGCTGTTTTTT. Translation: CASSLRTGGNGELFF. This rearrangement joins TRBV6-1 to TRBJ2-2; 10 bases are a match to TRBD1. The junction had 7 bases not matched to a gene; V was cut back by 5 bases and J by 7 bases. The CDR3 loop spans 15 amino acids. From germline, CDR1 is MNHNS and CDR2 SASEGT.

The chain carries TRBV29-1 and TRBJ2-2; TRBD2 matches at 13 bases. CDR3 size: 17 residues. Germline loops: CDR1 SQVTM, CDR2 ANQGSEA. J was trimmed by 3 bases and V by 5 bases; bases with no gene match: 9. The CDR3 coding sequence is TGCAGCGTTACAAAGGGACTAGCGGGACGAGACACCGGGGAGCTGTTTTTT. As protein: CSVTKGLAGRDTGELFF.

This clone was seen more than once but under ten times. The J gene is TRBJ1-4, the V gene TRBV11-2, with a weak D call TRBD1 (6 bases). There are 15 residues in the CDR3. The germline V gene has CDR1 SGHAT and CDR2 FQNNGV. V lost 3 bases to trimming and J lost 5 bases, with 13 bases between them. The CDR3: CASSLYGGLNEKLFF. CDR3 DNA: TGTGCCAGCAGCTTGTATGGGGGCTTGAATGAAAAACTGTTTTTT. Together with reference TRBV11-2 and TRBJ1-4, the CDR3 gives the full variable domain: EAGVAQSPRYKIIEKRQSVAFWCNPISGHATLYWYQQILGQGPKLLIQFQNNGVVDDSQLPKDRFSAERLKGVDSTLKIQPAKLEDSAVYLCASSLYGGLNEKLFFGSGTQLSVL.

This sequence joins TRBV28 and TRBJ1-6, with D maybe TRBD1 (5 bases). The ends were cut back, 6 bases at V and 8 bases at J, with 23 bases in the middle. CDR1 and CDR2 (germline): MDHEN, SYDVKM. This CDR3 is built from 17 residues. The CDR3 nucleotides are TGTGCCAGCAGACGCCCTCGGACAACGGGGAGTGATTCACCCCTCCACTTT. Its protein is CASRRPRTTGSDSPLHF.

This sequence joins TRBV2 and TRBJ1-1, with 10 bases matching TRBD1. Looked up from germline, CDR1 is SNHLY and CDR2 is FYNNEI. J was trimmed by 8 bases and V by 6 bases; bases with no gene match: 12. This CDR3 comprises 15 residues. The CDR3 protein is CASRVTGTGVSEAFF. The CDR3 bases are TGTGCCAGCAGAGTTACCGGGACAGGGGTTTCGGAAGCTTTCTTT.

This chain links TRBV5-1 with TRBJ2-2; 8 nucleotides align to TRBD2. The CDR3 loop spans 16 amino acids. CDR1 and CDR2 from the germline V gene are SGHRS and YFSETQ. V was clipped by 4 bases and J by 2 bases; unmatched bases: 7. The CDR3: CASSANAGGNTGELFF. DNA of the CDR3: TGCGCCAGCAGCGCGAACGCGGGAGGCAACACCGGGGAGCTGTTTTTT. Drawing the rest from reference TRBV5-1 and TRBJ2-2, the complete variable domain is KAGVTQTPRYLIKTRGQQVTLSCSPISGHRSVSWYQQTPGQGLQFLFEYFSETQRNKGNFPGRFSGRQFSNSRSEMNVSTLELGDSALYLCASSANAGGNTGELFFGEGSRLTVL.

The V and J genes are TRBV28 and TRBJ2-1; 7 nucleotides line up with TRBD2. The CDR3 runs to 18 residues. Trimming at V came to 4 bases and at J to 6 bases, leaving 18 bases not matched to a gene. Germline V gene lookup returns CDR1 MDHEN and CDR2 SYDVKM. The CDR3 DNA reads TGTGCCAGCAGTTCCGCGGGAGTTCGAGGACCCCGAGCCAATGAGCAGTTCTTC. Translation gives CASSSAGVRGPRANEQFF.

The rearrangement uses TRBV2 and TRBJ1-6, with a possible D match to TRBD1 (6 bases). Trimming took 4 bases from V and 10 from J, leaving 17 bases between them. Germline CDR1 reads SNHLY; CDR2 reads FYNNEI. This CDR3 has 15 amino acids. CDR3 loop: CASSAGTFNGSPLHF. The CDR3 coding sequence is TGTGCCAGCAGTGCAGGGACATTCAATGGCTCACCCCTCCACTTT.

V and J are TRBV2 and TRBJ2-1; D perhaps matches TRBD2 (5 bases). This CDR3 is built from 15 residues. Germline values: CDR1 SNHLY, CDR2 FYNNEI. Trimming pared 2 bases from V and 5 bases from J, leaving 13 bases between. CDR3: CASSEQIASDNEQFF. The CDR3 DNA reads TGTGCCAGCAGTGAACAGATAGCGTCCGACAATGAGCAGTTCTTC.

The chain carries TRBV9 and TRBJ2-7, with 9 bases lining up with TRBD1. CDR1 SGDLS and CDR2 YYNGEE come from the germline V gene. J lost 3 bases, V lost 1 base, and 5 bases had no gene match. The CDR3 contains 15 residues. The CDR3 protein is CASSVTGQGIYEQYF. The CDR3 region has the DNA TGTGCCAGCAGCGTAACCGGACAGGGGATCTACGAGCAGTACTTC.

This clone was seen only once. The genes are TRBV19 and TRBJ2-1; tentatively, D is TRBD1 (6 bases). Germline CDR1 and CDR2: LNHDA and SQIVND (reference sequence). The CDR3 consists of 13 residues. Trimming took 4 bases from V and 5 from J, leaving 9 bases between them. The CDR3 nucleotides are TGTGCCAGTAGTACCAGGGGAGACAATGAGCAGTTCTTC. Protein product: CASSTRGDNEQFF.

This clone was seen more than once but under ten times. This sequence joins TRBV18 and TRBJ1-5; no clear D gene. Per germline, CDR1 KGHSH and CDR2 LQKENI. The V end lost 5 bases, the J end lost 1 base, and 9 bases lay between the germline ends. The CDR3 spans 14 residues. CDR3 nucleotides: TGTGCCAGCTCAGTAGATCTGAGCAATCAGCCCCAGCATTTT. Protein product: CASSVDLSNQPQHF.

The DNA of the CDR3 is TGTGCCAGCAGCCCGGGGAAGTACCAAGAGACCCAGTACTTC. Translating gives CASSPGKYQETQYF. This sequence joins TRBV27 and TRBJ2-5; TRBD2 is a possible D gene (5 bases). Germline CDR1 and CDR2: MNHEY and SMNVEV (reference sequence). The CDR3 is 14 amino acids. Trimming removed 6 bases at V and 0 bases at J, with 11 bases between.

The V and J genes are TRBV20-1 and TRBJ2-3, with 10 nucleotides matching TRBD1. The CDR3 is made up of 15 amino acids. Germline V gene data show CDR1 as DFQATT and CDR2 as SNEGSKA (reference sequence). Germline trimming cut 6 bases from V and 3 bases from J; bases unmatched to any gene: 9. CDR3 nucleotide sequence: TGCAGTGCGAGTGGGGACAGGGGATGGACAGATACGCAGTATTTT. It specifies CSASGDRGWTDTQYF.

The V and J genes are TRBV4-2 and TRBJ2-7, with D possibly being TRBD2 (5 bases). The CDR3 is 14 residues long. Germline V gene sequence: CDR1 LGHNA, CDR2 YNFKEQ. V was clipped by 0 bases and J by 11 bases, with 17 bases between them. The CDR3 DNA follows: TGTGCCAGCAGCCAAGACCTGTCGTCCCAGGAGGAGTACTTC. It specifies CASSQDLSSQEEYF.

The chain uses TRBV11-3 and TRBJ1-1; D might be TRBD1 (6 bases). The CDR3 is 13 residues long. V lost 6 bases to trimming and J lost 3 bases, with 11 bases between them. CDR1 and CDR2 (germline): SGHNT, YENEEA. The chain's CDR3 is CASSQNRDTEAFF. CDR3 nucleotides: TGTGCCAGCAGTCAAAACAGGGACACTGAAGCTTTCTTT.

The chain has TRBV9 and TRBJ1-2, with TRBD1 matching over 7 bases. Per the germline V gene, CDR1 is SGDLS and CDR2 is YYNGEE. V gave up 4 bases and J gave up 7 bases; unmatched junction bases: 16. The CDR3 has 16 amino acids. The CDR3 DNA follows: TGTGCCAGCAGCCCCCCCCCAGGGTCTCAGGGGGGTGGCTACACCTTC. Residues: CASSPPPGSQGGGYTF.

The chain employs TRBV9 and TRBJ2-1; D gene ambiguous. Germline CDR1 is SGDLS and CDR2 is YYNGEE. Trimming took off 4 bases at V and 10 bases at J, with 18 bases between the two ends. The CDR3 length is 14 residues. DNA for the CDR3: TGTGCCAGCAGCCCCCAGGTTGGCCGAGTGGAGCAGTTCTTC. It translates to CASSPQVGRVEQFF. The variable domain in full, with the rest retrieved from reference TRBV9 and TRBJ2-1, is DSGVTQTPKHLITATGQRVTLRCSPRSGDLSVYWYQQSLDQGLQFLIQYYNGEERAKGNILERFSAQQFPDLHSELNLSSLELGDSALYFCASSPQVGRVEQFFGPGTRLTVL.

This chain joins TRBV18 and TRBJ2-2; D uncertain. V lost 3 bases and J 4 bases, leaving 3 bases between the germline ends. The germline V gene encodes CDR1 KGHSH and CDR2 LQKENI. The CDR3 spans 12 residues. The CDR3 is CASSPATGELFF. The CDR3, as DNA: TGTGCCAGCTCACCGGCCACCGGGGAGCTGTTTTTT.

This chain links TRBV5-6 with TRBJ2-1, with no clear D. Trimming took 3 bases from V and 4 from J, leaving 2 bases between them. Germline lookup yields CDR1 SGHDT and CDR2 YYEEEE. The CDR3 covers 11 residues. The CDR3, as DNA: TGTGCCAGCAGCTCTTACAATGAGCAGTTCTTC. Protein sequence: CASSSYNEQFF.

CDR3 coding DNA: TGTGCCAGCAGTGGACTGTCCACCGGGGAGCTGTTTTTT. It yields the protein CASSGLSTGELFF. The chain recombines TRBV2 with TRBJ2-2, with D hard to call. The CDR3 totals 13 residues. Trimming cost V 4 bases and J 4 bases, with 7 bases left between them. Germline CDR1 is SNHLY and CDR2 is FYNNEI.

The chain joins TRBV12-3 or TRBV12-4 to TRBJ2-7; the match to TRBD2 covers 8 bases. The CDR3 has 13 amino acids. V shed 4 bases and J 12 bases; nucleotides not matched to a gene: 11. CDR3 region: CASSSAGGRWLYF. The CDR3 DNA sequence: TGTGCCAGCAGTTCTGCGGGAGGCCGATGGCTGTACTTC.